These 4 T cell receptor beta chains were all obtained from the same sample, sequenced in a study of blood T cell repertoires in COVID-19. TCRdb's table, derived via immunoSEQ multiplex PCR, lists solely in-frame clones and lacks some. The sample holds under 350,000 clones, 90% seen once. The sequencing input was PBMCs or T cells enriched from blood (not recorded which). The receptors come from a man between 60 and 75 years old who had recovered from COVID-19.

The rearrangement uses TRBV5-1 and TRBJ1-5; TRBD1 aligns across 11 bases. Germline-derived CDR1 and CDR2 are SGHRS and YFSETQ. Losses at the gene ends were 4 bases for V and 4 bases for J; bases not matched to a gene: 4. The CDR3 consists of 15 residues. CDR3 residues: CASSPGTGGNQPQHF. CDR3 nucleotide sequence: TGCGCCAGCAGCCCCGGGACAGGGGGAAATCAGCCCCAGCATTTT. Full variable domain (rest looked up from reference TRBV5-1 and TRBJ1-5): KAGVTQTPRYLIKTRGQQVTLSCSPISGHRSVSWYQQTPGQGLQFLFEYFSETQRNKGNFPGRFSGRQFSNSRSEMNVSTLELGDSALYLCASSPGTGGNQPQHFGDGTRLSIL.

DNA for the CDR3: TGTGCCAGTCCGTCTGGAAACACCATATATTTT. Protein product: CASPSGNTIYF. The chain links TRBV19 to TRBJ1-3; D ambiguous. The germline V gene has CDR1 LNHDA and CDR2 SQIVND (reference sequence). The CDR3 runs 11 residues. V gave up 8 bases and J gave up 1 base, with 3 bases separating them.

This clone was seen only once. The chain employs TRBV19 and TRBJ2-3; TRBD2 might be the D (5 bases). CDR1 is LNHDA, CDR2 SQIVND, per germline (reference sequence). The length of the CDR3 is 15 residues. Trimming removed 2 bases at V and 3 bases at J, with 12 bases between. This CDR3 is CASSIWSGGTDTQYF. The CDR3, as DNA: TGTGCCAGTAGTATATGGTCAGGAGGAACAGATACGCAGTATTTT.

The chain couples TRBV19 to TRBJ2-1; TRBD2 is a possible D gene (5 bases). V was shortened by 1 base and J by 2 bases, with 9 bases between the two germline ends. The CDR3 has 15 residues. Germline values: CDR1 LNHDA, CDR2 SQIVND (reference sequence). The CDR3 is CASSIGGLAYNEQFF. In DNA form, the CDR3 reads TGTGCCAGTAGTATAGGCGGGCTAGCCTACAATGAGCAGTTCTTC. The entire variable domain, with the rest obtained from reference TRBV19 and TRBJ2-1, is as follows: DGGITQSPKYLFRKEGQNVTLSCEQNLNHDAMYWYRQDPGQGLRLIYYSQIVNDFQKGDIAEGYSVSREKKESFPLTVTSAQKNPTAFYLCASSIGGLAYNEQFFGPGTRLTVL.